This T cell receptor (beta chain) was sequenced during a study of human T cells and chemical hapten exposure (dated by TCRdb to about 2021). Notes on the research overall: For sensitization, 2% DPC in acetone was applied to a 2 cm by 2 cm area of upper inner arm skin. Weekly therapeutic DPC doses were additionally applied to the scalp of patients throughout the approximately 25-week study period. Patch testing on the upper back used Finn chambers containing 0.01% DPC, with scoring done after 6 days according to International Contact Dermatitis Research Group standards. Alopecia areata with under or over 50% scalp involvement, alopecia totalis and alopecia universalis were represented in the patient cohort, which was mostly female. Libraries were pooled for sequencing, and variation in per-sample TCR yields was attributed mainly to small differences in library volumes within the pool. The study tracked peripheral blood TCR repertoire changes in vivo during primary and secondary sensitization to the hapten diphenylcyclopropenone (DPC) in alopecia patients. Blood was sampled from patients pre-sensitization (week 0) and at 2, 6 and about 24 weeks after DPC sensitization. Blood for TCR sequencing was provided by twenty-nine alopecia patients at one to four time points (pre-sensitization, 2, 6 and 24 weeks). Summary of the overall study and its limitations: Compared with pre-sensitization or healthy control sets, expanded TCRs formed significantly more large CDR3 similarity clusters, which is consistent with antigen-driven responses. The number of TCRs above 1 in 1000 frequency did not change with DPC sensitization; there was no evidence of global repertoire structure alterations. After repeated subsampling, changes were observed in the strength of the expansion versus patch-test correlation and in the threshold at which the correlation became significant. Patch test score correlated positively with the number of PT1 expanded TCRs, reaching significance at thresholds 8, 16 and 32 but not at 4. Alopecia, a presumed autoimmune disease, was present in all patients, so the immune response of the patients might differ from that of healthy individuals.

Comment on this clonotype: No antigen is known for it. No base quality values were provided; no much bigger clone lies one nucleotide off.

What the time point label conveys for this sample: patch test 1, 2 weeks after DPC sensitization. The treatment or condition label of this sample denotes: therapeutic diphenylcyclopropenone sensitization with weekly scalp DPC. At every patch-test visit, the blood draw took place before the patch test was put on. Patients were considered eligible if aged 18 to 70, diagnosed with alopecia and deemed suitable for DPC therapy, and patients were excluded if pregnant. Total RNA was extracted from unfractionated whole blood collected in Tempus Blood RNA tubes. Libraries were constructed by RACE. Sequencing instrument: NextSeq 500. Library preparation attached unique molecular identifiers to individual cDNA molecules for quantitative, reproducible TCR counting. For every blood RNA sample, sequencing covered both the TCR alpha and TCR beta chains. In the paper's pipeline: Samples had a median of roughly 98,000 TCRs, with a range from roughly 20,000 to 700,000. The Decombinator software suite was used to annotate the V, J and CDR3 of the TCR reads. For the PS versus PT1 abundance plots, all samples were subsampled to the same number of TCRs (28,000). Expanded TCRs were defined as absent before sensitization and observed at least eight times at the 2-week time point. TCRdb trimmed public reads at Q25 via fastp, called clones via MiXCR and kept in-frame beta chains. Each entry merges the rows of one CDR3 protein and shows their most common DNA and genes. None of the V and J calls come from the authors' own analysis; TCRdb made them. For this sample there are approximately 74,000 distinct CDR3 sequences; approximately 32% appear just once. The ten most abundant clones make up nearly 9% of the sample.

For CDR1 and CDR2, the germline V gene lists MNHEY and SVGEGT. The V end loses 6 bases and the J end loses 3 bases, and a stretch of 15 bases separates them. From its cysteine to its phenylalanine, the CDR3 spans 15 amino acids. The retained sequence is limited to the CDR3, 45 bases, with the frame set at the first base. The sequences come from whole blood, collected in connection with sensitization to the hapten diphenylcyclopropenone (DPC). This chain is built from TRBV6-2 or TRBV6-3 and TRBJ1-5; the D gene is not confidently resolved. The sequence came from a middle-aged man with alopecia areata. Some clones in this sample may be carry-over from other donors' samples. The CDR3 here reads CASRGPLHYNQPQHF. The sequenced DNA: TGTGCCAGCAGAGGCCCCCTACACTACAATCAGCCCCAGCATTTT.